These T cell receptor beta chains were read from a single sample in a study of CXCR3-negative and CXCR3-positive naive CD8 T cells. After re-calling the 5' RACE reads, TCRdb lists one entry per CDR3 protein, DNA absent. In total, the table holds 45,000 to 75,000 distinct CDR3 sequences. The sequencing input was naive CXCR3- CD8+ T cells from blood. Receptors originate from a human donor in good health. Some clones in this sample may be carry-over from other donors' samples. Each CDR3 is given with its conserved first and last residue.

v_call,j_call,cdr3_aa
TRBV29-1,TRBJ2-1,CSVEFPDNEQFF
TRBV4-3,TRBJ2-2,CASSQDWVGRNTGELFF
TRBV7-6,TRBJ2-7,CASSLEYGTDYEQYF
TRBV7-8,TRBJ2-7,CASSSNGQDLWYEQYF
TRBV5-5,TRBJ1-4,CASSDDRNEKLFF
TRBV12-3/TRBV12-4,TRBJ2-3,CASSPLLTDTQYF
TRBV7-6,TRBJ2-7,CASSSSPSDLRHEQYF
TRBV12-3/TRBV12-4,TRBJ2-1,CASSFRVEQFF
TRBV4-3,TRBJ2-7,CASSQEYARRSYEQYF
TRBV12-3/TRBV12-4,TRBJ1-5,CASSIWYDVSSNQPQHF
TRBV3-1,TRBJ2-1,CASSQGLQSYNEQFF
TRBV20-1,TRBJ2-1,CSARPRSGGGSSYNEQFF
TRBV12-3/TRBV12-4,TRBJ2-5,CASIKRMAGEETQYF
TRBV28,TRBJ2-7,CASMAYRGQGYEQYF
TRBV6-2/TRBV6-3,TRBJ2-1,CASRRPTSGLHEQFF
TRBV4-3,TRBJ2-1,CASSQVRRGGYNEQFF
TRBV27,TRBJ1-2,CASSPRGLAGGYTF
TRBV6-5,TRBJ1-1,CASSVGQGTEAFF
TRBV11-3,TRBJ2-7,CASSSRDSGSYEQYF
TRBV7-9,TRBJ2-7,CASSLERVFGGETSYELYF
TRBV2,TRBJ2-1,CASSEGLVLYNEQFF
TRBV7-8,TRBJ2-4,CASSLFTEEAKNIQYF
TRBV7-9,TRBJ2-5,CASSTRYEETQYF